Described below is a single T cell receptor beta chain sequence and its context. Its antigen is unknown. 13 Jbeta primers and 60 Vbeta primers were used for the PCR. Repertoires were generated with immunoSEQ multiplex PCR, while TCRdb's copy carries only in-frame clones and drops some. Here the sample spans about 140,000 clones, 88% being singletons. Healthy donors of bone marrow made up the group. This entry belongs to a study of cytomegalovirus exposure and HLA in healthy donors. General study points: For most TCR beta V segments, an earlier analysis put the productive rate at about 90% or about 30% of the time.

Sequences were obtained from PBMCs. The clonotype was recovered from a woman aged 40 to 49 in good health and CMV-seronegative.

CDR3 bases: TGTGCCAGCAGTGGGCGTGTGGGAGGGGGTGCTAATCCGCAGTATTTT. Translating it yields CASSGRVGGGANPQYF. The chain recombines TRBV6-1 with TRBJ2-3, with D possibly matching TRBD2 (7 bases). The germline gives CDR1 MNHNS, CDR2 SASEGT. V was pared by 4 bases and J by 10 bases, with 24 bases between. CDR3 length: 16 residues.